These 11 T cell receptor beta chains were sequenced from one sample in a study of Tregs in tolerant kidney transplant recipients. Measured with immunoSEQ multiplex PCR; TCRdb has only the in-frame clones, and not every one. The data hold fewer than 65,000 clones, with approximately 85% observed a single time. The input for sequencing was Tregs from blood, taken before the transplant. Source of these receptors: a human donor who received a combined kidney and bone marrow transplant.

The chain couples TRBV7-8 to TRBJ1-1; D not resolved. The length of the CDR3 is 14 residues. Germline CDR1 is SGHVS and CDR2 is FQNEAQ. V lost 1 base and J lost 1, with 7 bases in between. This CDR3 is CASSLGVPNTEAFF. CDR3 sequence (DNA): TGTGCCAGCAGCTTAGGAGTGCCGAACACTGAAGCTTTCTTT.

The chain joins TRBV7-9 to TRBJ2-5, with 7 positions matching TRBD1. The V and J ends lost 6 bases and 0 bases, in that order; junction bases with no gene match: 7. Germline-derived CDR1 and CDR2 are SEHNR and FQNEAQ (reference sequence). This CDR3 spans 15 amino acids. The CDR3 loop reads CASSAGTAYQETQYF. CDR3 DNA: TGTGCCAGCAGTGCAGGGACAGCGTACCAAGAGACCCAGTACTTC.

The chain employs TRBV5-4 and TRBJ2-3, with 7 nucleotides matching TRBD2. The V and J ends lost 4 bases and 2 bases, in that order; junction bases with no gene match: 4. CDR3 size: 14 residues. Germline V gene lookup returns CDR1 SGHNT and CDR2 YYREEE (reference sequence). The CDR3 DNA sequence: TGTGCCAGCAGCGGGGGGGACCCCACAGATACGCAGTATTTT. This translates into CASSGGDPTDTQYF.

This chain uses TRBV7-2 with TRBJ1-2, with 7 bases lining up with TRBD1. The junction had 13 bases not matched to a gene; V was cut back by 2 bases and J by 7 bases. CDR1 SGHTA and CDR2 FQGNSA come from the germline V gene. The CDR3 extends over 16 amino acids. The CDR3 region is CASSLRAGGYQGGYTF. CDR3 nucleotides: TGTGCCAGCAGCTTACGGGCAGGGGGATATCAGGGTGGCTACACCTTC.

J is TRBJ1-2 and V is TRBV18; no clear D gene. Trimming took 1 base from V and 2 from J, leaving 23 bases between them. The germline V gene encodes CDR1 KGHSH and CDR2 LQKENI. CDR3 length: 19 residues. CDR3 DNA sequence: TGTGCCAGCTCACCACTAAGAGTCGGAGCTTTCCGTGGCAACTATGGCTACACCTTC. Translated, it gives CASSPLRVGAFRGNYGYTF. Drawing the rest from reference TRBV18 and TRBJ1-2, the complete variable domain is NAGVMQNPRHLVRRRGQEARLRCSPMKGHSHVYWYRQLPEEGLKFMVYLQKENIIDESGMPKERFSAEFPKEGPSILRIQQVVRGDSAAYFCASSPLRVGAFRGNYGYTFGSGTRLTVV.

This clone was observed once. The rearrangement joins TRBV28 to TRBJ2-1, with 16 bases identical to TRBD2. The CDR3 runs to 19 residues. The germline V gene has CDR1 MDHEN and CDR2 SYDVKM. Trimming cost V 1 base and J 6 bases; bases outside gene matches: 9. DNA for the CDR3: TGTGCCAGCAGTTTATCCCCTGGGACTAGCGGGAGGGCGCTCAATGAGCAGTTCTTC. This sequence encodes CASSLSPGTSGRALNEQFF.

The rearrangement uses TRBV27 and TRBJ2-7; D is perhaps TRBD1 or TRBD2 (6 bases each). The ends were cut back, 5 bases at V and 7 bases at J, with 18 bases in the middle. This CDR3 region has 14 residues. Looked up from germline, CDR1 is MNHEY and CDR2 is SMNVEV (reference sequence). CDR3 loop: CASSGGGYGVEQYF. For the CDR3, the DNA is TGTGCCAGCAGTGGAGGGGGATACGGGGTAGAGCAGTACTTC.

V and J are TRBV2 and TRBJ1-5; maybe TRBD1 (6 bases). The germline V and J ends were trimmed by 8 bases and 1 base, with 18 bases remaining between them. The CDR3 consists of 16 residues. CDR1 SNHLY and CDR2 FYNNEI come from the germline V gene. The CDR3 loop is CASSSRGGTSNQPQHF. The CDR3 DNA reads TGTGCCAGCTCCTCTAGGGGGGGAACAAGCAATCAGCCCCAGCATTTT.

The gene calls are TRBV29-1 and TRBJ2-7; D uncertain. The V gene's germline CDR1 is SQVTM and CDR2 ANQGSEA. The CDR3 loop spans 11 amino acids. Trimming took off 7 bases at V and 2 bases at J, with 9 bases between the two ends. The CDR3 loop reads CSGGAPYEQYF. Written as DNA, the CDR3 is TGCAGCGGCGGAGCCCCCTACGAGCAGTACTTC.

This clone was recorded only once. The chain recombines TRBV11-2 with TRBJ1-5; D remains ambiguous. Looked up from germline, CDR1 is SGHAT and CDR2 is FQNNGV. V lost 1 base to trimming and J lost 1 base, with 8 bases between them. This CDR3 comprises 15 residues. CDR3 nucleotides: TGTGCCAGCAGCTTAGGGACGGGGAGCAATCAGCCCCAGCATTTT. It translates to CASSLGTGSNQPQHF.

The chain recombines TRBV4-3 with TRBJ1-2, with a possible D match to TRBD1 (5 bases). The CDR3 has 16 residues. Germline V lookup: CDR1 LGHNA, CDR2 YSLEER. The V end lost 2 bases, the J end lost 5 bases, and 18 bases lay between the germline ends. DNA for the CDR3: TGCGCCAGCAGCCAATTCGCGGAGAGTGGGGCATATGGCTACACCTTC. It specifies CASSQFAESGAYGYTF.